These 17 T cell receptor beta chains came from one sample sequenced in a study of T cell changes during pregnancy in multiple sclerosis. The repertoire was sequenced with immunoSEQ multiplex PCR; TCRdb's copy has only in-frame clones and lacks some. Found here are 90,000 or so clones, 75% to 95% of them singletons; the top ten hold 0.95%. The sequenced sample was peripheral blood, obtained before pregnancy. These receptors were collected from a female donor with multiple sclerosis, enrolled in a pregnancy study.

This clone has only one observation. This rearrangement joins TRBV18 to TRBJ2-1, with TRBD1 as a possible D gene (6 bases). Germline V gives CDR1 KGHSH, CDR2 LQKENI. V was trimmed by 3 bases and J by 1 base, leaving 10 bases between them. This CDR3 is 15 amino acids long. Written as DNA, the CDR3 is TGTGCCAGCTCACCCGAAGGGGGTTCCTACAATGAGCAGTTCTTC. It is translated as CASSPEGGSYNEQFF.

This clone came up once. The chain is built from TRBV7-2 and TRBJ1-2; TRBD1 matches 7 bases. After removal of 5 bases from V and 4 bases from J, the junction contained 7 bases not matched to a gene. CDR1 is SGHTA and CDR2 is FQGNSA in the germline V gene. The CDR3 covers 14 residues. The CDR3 reads CASSDLSGGYGYTF. The CDR3 region has the DNA TGTGCCAGCAGCGACCTATCAGGGGGCTATGGCTACACCTTC.

The chain recombines TRBV6-5 with TRBJ1-4; D ambiguous. From germline, CDR1 is MNHEY and CDR2 SVGAGI. The CDR3 covers 15 residues. The ends were cut back, 6 bases at V and 6 bases at J, with 17 bases in the middle. The chain's CDR3 is CASSRRGLLYEKLFF. The CDR3 region has the DNA TGTGCCAGCAGCCGGAGAGGTCTCCTTTATGAAAAACTGTTTTTT.

The V call is TRBV5-4, the J call TRBJ2-7; the match to TRBD1 covers 7 bases. The germline V gene has CDR1 SGHNT and CDR2 YYREEE (reference sequence). V lost 4 bases, J lost 0 bases, and 4 bases stayed unmatched. This CDR3 spans 14 amino acids. CDR3 DNA: TGTGCCAGCAGCCCGGGACAGAACTCCTACGAGCAGTACTTC. Protein product: CASSPGQNSYEQYF.

V and J are TRBV2 and TRBJ1-3; possibly TRBD1 for D (6 bases). The CDR3 covers 16 residues. Germline V lookup: CDR1 SNHLY, CDR2 FYNNEI. V lost 7 bases and J lost 2, with 18 bases in between. CDR3 region: CASKEKGGLAGNTIYF. The CDR3 DNA is TGTGCCAGCAAAGAGAAGGGGGGGTTGGCTGGAAACACCATATATTTT. Together with reference TRBV2 and TRBJ1-3, the CDR3 gives the full variable domain: EPEVTQTPSHQVTQMGQEVILRCVPISNHLYFYWYRQILGQKVEFLVSFYNNEISEKSEIFDDQFSVERPDGSNFTLKIRSTKLEDSAMYFCASKEKGGLAGNTIYFGEGSWLTVV.

The genes are TRBV4-1 and TRBJ2-3; no firm D call. CDR1 MGHRA and CDR2 YSYEKL come from the germline V gene. V lost 4 bases and J 3 bases, leaving 11 bases between the germline ends. This CDR3 spans 14 amino acids. The CDR3 here is CASSLNSPTDTQYF. CDR3 in DNA: TGCGCCAGCAGCCTTAACAGCCCAACAGATACGCAGTATTTT.

V is TRBV7-7 and J is TRBJ2-1; D perhaps matches TRBD2 (6 bases). V was clipped by 2 bases and J by 1 base, with 9 bases between them. This CDR3 has 15 residues. Looked up from germline, CDR1 is SSHAT and CDR2 is FNYEAQ (reference sequence). In nucleotides, the CDR3 is TGTGCCAGCAGCTTAATGGCGGGGTCCTACAATGAGCAGTTCTTC. It specifies CASSLMAGSYNEQFF.

The V call is TRBV4-2, the J call TRBJ2-7, with 9 bases that match TRBD2. This CDR3 spans 15 amino acids. Germline V gene sequence: CDR1 LGHNA, CDR2 YNFKEQ. J was trimmed by 6 bases and V by 1 base; bases with no gene match: 7. Here the CDR3 reads CASSQVPGLAGEQYF. CDR3 nucleotides: TGTGCCAGCAGCCAAGTCCCGGGACTAGCTGGCGAGCAGTACTTC.

This clone appeared a single time. The chain has TRBV28 and TRBJ2-1; 9 bases map to TRBD2. Trimming cost V 5 bases and J 3 bases; bases outside gene matches: 8. There are 16 residues in the CDR3. CDR1 is MDHEN, CDR2 SYDVKM, per germline. CDR3 in amino acids: CASSPQGSGGYNEQFF. CDR3 DNA: TGTGCCAGCAGTCCCCAGGGTAGCGGGGGCTACAATGAGCAGTTCTTC.

The genes are TRBV11-3 and TRBJ2-2, with D possibly matching TRBD2 (5 bases). The CDR3 sequence is 14 residues long. V was pared by 5 bases and J by 3 bases, with 10 bases between. Germline V CDR1 and CDR2: SGHNT, YENEEA. CDR3 sequence: CASSGVRDTGELFF. The CDR3 nucleotides read TGTGCCAGCAGCGGGGTGCGGGACACCGGGGAGCTGTTTTTT.

The chain employs TRBV19 and TRBJ1-2; TRBD1 agrees at 11 bases. Germline V gene sequence: CDR1 LNHDA, CDR2 SQIVND (reference sequence). The CDR3 runs to 16 residues. V shed 5 bases and J 8 bases; nucleotides not matched to a gene: 13. The CDR3 here is CASSPRTGGDLGGYTF. The CDR3 bases are TGTGCCAGTAGTCCAAGGACAGGGGGCGATTTGGGAGGCTACACCTTC.

The J gene is TRBJ1-3, the V gene TRBV2; D possibly corresponds to TRBD1 (5 bases). Trimming stripped 5 bases from V and 0 bases from J, with 14 bases between. The CDR3 totals 16 residues. Germline assignment: CDR1 SNHLY and CDR2 FYNNEI. The CDR3 bases are TGTGCCAGCAGTTTACCTGACAGACCCTCTGGAAACACCATATATTTT. It translates to CASSLPDRPSGNTIYF.

V is TRBV5-8 and J is TRBJ2-2; TRBD2 might be the D (6 bases). Looked up from germline, CDR1 is SGHTS and CDR2 is YDEGEE. V was pared by 3 bases and J by 3 bases, with 9 bases between. The CDR3 extends over 14 amino acids. The CDR3 sequence is CASSSGDYTGELFF. As DNA, the CDR3 is TGTGCCAGCAGCTCCGGGGACTACACCGGGGAGCTGTTTTTT.

This sequence joins TRBV2 and TRBJ1-5; perhaps TRBD1 as D (6 bases). This CDR3 has 15 residues. Germline V gene sequence: CDR1 SNHLY, CDR2 FYNNEI. Trimming removed 7 bases from V and 2 bases from J, with 15 bases in between. The CDR3 bases are TGTGCCAGCACGGAGGGGGGGCTGGGCAATCAGCCCCAGCATTTT. Protein sequence: CASTEGGLGNQPQHF.

The count of this clone is one. The CDR3 is CASSFDRGVGGEQFF. For the CDR3, the DNA is TGTGCCAGCAGCTTTGACAGGGGGGTCGGTGGTGAGCAGTTCTTC. The rearrangement uses TRBV7-3 and TRBJ2-1, with 9 bases lining up with TRBD1. J gave up 9 bases and V 3 bases, and 9 bases lay outside the gene matches. Germline V gives CDR1 SGHTA, CDR2 FQGTGA. CDR3 length: 15 amino acids.

J is TRBJ1-1 and V is TRBV6-5, with D unresolved. The CDR3 extends over 14 amino acids. V lost 6 bases to trimming and J lost 4 bases, with 15 bases between them. Germline lookup yields CDR1 MNHEY and CDR2 SVGAGI. The CDR3 DNA sequence: TGTGCCAGCAGCAACCGGCAGGCGGGCACTGAAGCTTTCTTT. Residues: CASSNRQAGTEAFF.

This chain joins TRBV6-5 and TRBJ2-7; 8 positions match TRBD1. The CDR3 is 12 residues long. V gave up 10 bases and J gave up 3 bases; unmatched junction bases: 5. CDR1 is MNHEY and CDR2 is SVGAGI in the germline V gene. This chain's CDR3 is CATGQGIYEQYF. CDR3 in DNA: TGTGCCACCGGACAGGGTATCTACGAGCAGTACTTC.